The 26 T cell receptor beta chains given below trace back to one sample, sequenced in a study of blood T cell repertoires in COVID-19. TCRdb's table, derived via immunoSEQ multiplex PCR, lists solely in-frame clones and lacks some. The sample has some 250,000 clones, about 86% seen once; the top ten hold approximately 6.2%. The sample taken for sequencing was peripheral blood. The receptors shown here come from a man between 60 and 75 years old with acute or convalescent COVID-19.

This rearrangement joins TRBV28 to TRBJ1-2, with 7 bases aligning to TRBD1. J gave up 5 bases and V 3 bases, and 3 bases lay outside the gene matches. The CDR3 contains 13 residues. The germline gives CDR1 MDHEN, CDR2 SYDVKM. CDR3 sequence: CASSFGGQYGYTF. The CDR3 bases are TGTGCCAGCAGTTTTGGGGGACAGTATGGCTACACCTTC.

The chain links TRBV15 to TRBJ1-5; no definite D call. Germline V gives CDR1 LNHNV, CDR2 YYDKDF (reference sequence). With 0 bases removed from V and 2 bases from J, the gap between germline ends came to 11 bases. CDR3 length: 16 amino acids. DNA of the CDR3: TGTGCCACCAGCAGAGATGGGGAGATGGGCAATCAGCCCCAGCATTTT. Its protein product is CATSRDGEMGNQPQHF.

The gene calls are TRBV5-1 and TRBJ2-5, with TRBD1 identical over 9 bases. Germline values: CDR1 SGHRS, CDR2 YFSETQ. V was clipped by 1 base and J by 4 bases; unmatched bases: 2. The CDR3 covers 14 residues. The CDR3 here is CASSLTGGPETQYF. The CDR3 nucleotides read TGCGCCAGCAGCTTGACAGGGGGCCCAGAGACCCAGTACTTC.

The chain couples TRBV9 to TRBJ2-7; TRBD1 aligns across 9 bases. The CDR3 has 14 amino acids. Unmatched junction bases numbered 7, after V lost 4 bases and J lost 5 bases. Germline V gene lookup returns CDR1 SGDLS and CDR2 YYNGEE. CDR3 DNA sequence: TGTGCCAGCAGCAGACAGGGGGGTGAGAACGAGCAGTACTTC. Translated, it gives CASSRQGGENEQYF.

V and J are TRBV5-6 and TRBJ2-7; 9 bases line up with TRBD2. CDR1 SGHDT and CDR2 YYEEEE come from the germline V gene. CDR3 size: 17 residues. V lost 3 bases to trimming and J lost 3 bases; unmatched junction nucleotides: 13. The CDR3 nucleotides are TGTGCCAGCAGCTCCCTTCCTAGCGGGATGAGATACTACGAGCAGTACTTC. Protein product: CASSSLPSGMRYYEQYF.

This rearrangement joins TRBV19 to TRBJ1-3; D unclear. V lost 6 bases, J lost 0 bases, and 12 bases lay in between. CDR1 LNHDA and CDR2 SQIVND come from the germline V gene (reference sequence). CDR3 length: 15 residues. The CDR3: CASSAAAYSGNTIYF. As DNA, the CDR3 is TGTGCCAGTAGCGCCGCGGCTTACTCTGGAAACACCATATATTTT.

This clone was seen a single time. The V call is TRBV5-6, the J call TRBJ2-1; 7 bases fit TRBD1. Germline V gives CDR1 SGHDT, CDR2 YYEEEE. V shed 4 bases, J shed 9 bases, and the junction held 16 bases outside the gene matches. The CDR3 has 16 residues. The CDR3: CASSSLRQGLEGEQFF. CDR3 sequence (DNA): TGTGCCAGCAGCAGTCTGAGACAGGGATTAGAGGGTGAGCAGTTCTTC.

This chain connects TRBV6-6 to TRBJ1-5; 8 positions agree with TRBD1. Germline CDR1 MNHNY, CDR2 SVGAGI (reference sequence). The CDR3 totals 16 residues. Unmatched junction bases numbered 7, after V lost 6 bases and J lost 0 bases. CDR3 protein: CASSRRQGNSNQPQHF. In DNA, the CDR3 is TGTGCCAGCAGCCGACGACAGGGGAATAGCAATCAGCCCCAGCATTTT.

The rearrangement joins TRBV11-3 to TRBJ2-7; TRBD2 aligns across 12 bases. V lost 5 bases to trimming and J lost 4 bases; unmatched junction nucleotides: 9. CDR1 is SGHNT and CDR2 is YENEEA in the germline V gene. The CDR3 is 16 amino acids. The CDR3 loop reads CASSPASGRASYEQYF. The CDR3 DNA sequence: TGTGCCAGCAGCCCGGCTAGCGGGAGGGCAAGTTACGAGCAGTACTTC. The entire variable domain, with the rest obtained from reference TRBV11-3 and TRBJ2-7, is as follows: EAGVVQSPRYKIIEKKQPVAFWCNPISGHNTLYWYLQNLGQGPELLIRYENEEAVDDSQLPKDRFSAERLKGVDSTLKIQPAELGDSAVYLCASSPASGRASYEQYFGPGTRLTVT.

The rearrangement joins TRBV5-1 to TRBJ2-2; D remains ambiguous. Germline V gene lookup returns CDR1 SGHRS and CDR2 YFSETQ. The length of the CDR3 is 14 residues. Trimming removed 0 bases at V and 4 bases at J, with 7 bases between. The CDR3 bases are TGCGCCAGCAGCTTGGTCAGGCCCACCGGGGAGCTGTTTTTT. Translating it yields CASSLVRPTGELFF.

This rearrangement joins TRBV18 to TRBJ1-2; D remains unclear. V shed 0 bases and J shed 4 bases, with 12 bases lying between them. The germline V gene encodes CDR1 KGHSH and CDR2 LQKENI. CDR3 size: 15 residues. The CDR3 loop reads CASSPPGSRGYGYTF. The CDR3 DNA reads TGTGCCAGCTCACCACCGGGCAGCCGGGGCTATGGCTACACCTTC.

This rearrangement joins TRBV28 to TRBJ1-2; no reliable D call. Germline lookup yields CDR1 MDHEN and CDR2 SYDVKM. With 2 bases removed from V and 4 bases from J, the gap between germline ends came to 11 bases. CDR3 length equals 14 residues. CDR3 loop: CASSLGLLLYGYTF. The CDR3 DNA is TGTGCCAGCAGTTTAGGGCTGCTACTCTATGGCTACACCTTC.

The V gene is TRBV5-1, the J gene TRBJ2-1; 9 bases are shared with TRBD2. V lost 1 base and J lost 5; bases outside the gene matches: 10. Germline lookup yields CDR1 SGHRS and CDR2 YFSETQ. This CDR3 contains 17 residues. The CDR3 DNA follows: TGCGCCAGCAGCTTGATTCTAGCGGGAAAGCTAAACAATGAGCAGTTCTTC. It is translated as CASSLILAGKLNNEQFF. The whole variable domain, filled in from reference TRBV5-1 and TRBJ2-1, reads KAGVTQTPRYLIKTRGQQVTLSCSPISGHRSVSWYQQTPGQGLQFLFEYFSETQRNKGNFPGRFSGRQFSNSRSEMNVSTLELGDSALYLCASSLILAGKLNNEQFFGPGTRLTVL.

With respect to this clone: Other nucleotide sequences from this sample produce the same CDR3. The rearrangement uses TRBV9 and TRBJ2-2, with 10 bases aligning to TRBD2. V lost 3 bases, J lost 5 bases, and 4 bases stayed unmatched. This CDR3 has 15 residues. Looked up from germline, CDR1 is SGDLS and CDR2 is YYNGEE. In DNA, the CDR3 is TGTGCCAGCAGCGCCGCTAGCGGGAGTACCGGGGAGCTGTTTTTT. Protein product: CASSAASGSTGELFF.

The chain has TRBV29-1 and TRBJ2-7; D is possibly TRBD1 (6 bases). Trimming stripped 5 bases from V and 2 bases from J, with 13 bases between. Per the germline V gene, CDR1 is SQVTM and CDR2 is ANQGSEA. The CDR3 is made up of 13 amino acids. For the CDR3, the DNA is TGCAGCGTTATAGCAGGGGAAGCCTACGAGCAGTACTTC. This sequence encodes CSVIAGEAYEQYF.

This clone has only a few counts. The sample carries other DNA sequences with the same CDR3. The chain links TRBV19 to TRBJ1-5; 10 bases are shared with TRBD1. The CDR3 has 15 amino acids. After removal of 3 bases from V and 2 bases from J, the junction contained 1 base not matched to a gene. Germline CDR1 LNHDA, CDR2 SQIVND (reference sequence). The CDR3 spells CASSIGTGGNQPQHF. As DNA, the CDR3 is TGTGCCAGTAGTATCGGGACAGGGGGCAATCAGCCCCAGCATTTT. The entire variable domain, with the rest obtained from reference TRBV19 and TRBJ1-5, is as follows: DGGITQSPKYLFRKEGQNVTLSCEQNLNHDAMYWYRQDPGQGLRLIYYSQIVNDFQKGDIAEGYSVSREKKESFPLTVTSAQKNPTAFYLCASSIGTGGNQPQHFGDGTRLSIL.

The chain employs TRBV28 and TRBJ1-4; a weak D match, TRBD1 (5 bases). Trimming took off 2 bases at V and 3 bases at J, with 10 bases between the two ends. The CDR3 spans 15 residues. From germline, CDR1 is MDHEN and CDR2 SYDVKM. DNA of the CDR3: TGTGCCAGCAGTTTAATACAGGCGCCTAATGAAAAACTGTTTTTT. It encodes CASSLIQAPNEKLFF.

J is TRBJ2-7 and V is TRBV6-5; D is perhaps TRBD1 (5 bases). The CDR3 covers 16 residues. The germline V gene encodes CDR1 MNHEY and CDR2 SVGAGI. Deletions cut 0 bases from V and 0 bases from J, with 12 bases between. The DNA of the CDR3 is TGTGCCAGCAGTTACTCGAGCCCTGACAGCTCCTACGAGCAGTACTTC. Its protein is CASSYSSPDSSYEQYF.

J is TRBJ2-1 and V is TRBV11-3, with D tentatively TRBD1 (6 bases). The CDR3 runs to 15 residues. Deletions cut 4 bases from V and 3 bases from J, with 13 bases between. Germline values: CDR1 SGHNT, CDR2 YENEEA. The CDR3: CASSSRQAHYNEQFF. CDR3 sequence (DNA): TGTGCCAGCAGCTCCAGACAGGCTCACTACAATGAGCAGTTCTTC.

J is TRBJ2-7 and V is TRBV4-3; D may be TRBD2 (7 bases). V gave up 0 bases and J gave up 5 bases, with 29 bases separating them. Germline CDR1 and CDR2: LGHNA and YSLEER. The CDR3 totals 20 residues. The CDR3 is CASSQDRAGAQAGSFDEQYF. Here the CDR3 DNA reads TGCGCCAGCAGCCAAGATCGCGCAGGGGCGCAAGCGGGGTCGTTCGACGAGCAGTACTTC.

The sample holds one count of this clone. The CDR3 bases are TGTGCCAGCAGTTTAAGTCTAGCGGTCACCGGGGAGCTGTTTTTT. Protein: CASSLSLAVTGELFF. This rearrangement joins TRBV28 to TRBJ2-2, with 7 bases fitting TRBD2. The J segment lost 4 bases and the V segment lost 2 bases, leaving 4 bases of the junction unmatched. Germline CDR1 and CDR2: MDHEN and SYDVKM. This CDR3 comprises 15 residues.

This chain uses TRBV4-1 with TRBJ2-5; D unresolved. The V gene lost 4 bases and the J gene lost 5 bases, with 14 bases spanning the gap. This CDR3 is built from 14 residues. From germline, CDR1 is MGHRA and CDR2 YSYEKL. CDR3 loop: CASSRSLVEETQYF. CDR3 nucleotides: TGCGCCAGCAGCCGATCCCTTGTTGAGGAGACCCAGTACTTC.

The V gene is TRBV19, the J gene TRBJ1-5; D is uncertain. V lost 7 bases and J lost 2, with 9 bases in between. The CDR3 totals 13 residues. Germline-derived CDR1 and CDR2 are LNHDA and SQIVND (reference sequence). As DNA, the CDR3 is TGTGCCAGTAACGGGAACGGCAATCAGCCCCAGCATTTT. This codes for CASNGNGNQPQHF.

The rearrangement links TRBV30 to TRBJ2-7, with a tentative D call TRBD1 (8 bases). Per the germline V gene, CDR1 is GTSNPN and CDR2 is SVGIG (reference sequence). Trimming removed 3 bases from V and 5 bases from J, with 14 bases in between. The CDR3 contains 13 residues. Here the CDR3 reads CAWSTGGGNEQYF. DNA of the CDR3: TGTGCCTGGAGCACAGGGGGGGGGAACGAGCAGTACTTC.

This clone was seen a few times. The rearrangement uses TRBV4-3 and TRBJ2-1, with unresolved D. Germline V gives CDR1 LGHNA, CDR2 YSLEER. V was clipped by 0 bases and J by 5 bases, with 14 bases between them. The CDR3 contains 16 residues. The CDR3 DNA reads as TGCGCCAGCAGCCAAGATACGTTCATCTTAGACAATGAGCAGTTCTTC. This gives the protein CASSQDTFILDNEQFF.

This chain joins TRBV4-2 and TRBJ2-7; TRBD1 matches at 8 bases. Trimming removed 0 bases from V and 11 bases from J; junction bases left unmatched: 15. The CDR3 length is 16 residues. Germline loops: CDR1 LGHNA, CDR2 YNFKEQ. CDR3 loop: CASSQDSETGARREYF. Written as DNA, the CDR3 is TGTGCCAGCAGCCAAGATTCGGAGACAGGGGCGCGACGAGAGTACTTC.